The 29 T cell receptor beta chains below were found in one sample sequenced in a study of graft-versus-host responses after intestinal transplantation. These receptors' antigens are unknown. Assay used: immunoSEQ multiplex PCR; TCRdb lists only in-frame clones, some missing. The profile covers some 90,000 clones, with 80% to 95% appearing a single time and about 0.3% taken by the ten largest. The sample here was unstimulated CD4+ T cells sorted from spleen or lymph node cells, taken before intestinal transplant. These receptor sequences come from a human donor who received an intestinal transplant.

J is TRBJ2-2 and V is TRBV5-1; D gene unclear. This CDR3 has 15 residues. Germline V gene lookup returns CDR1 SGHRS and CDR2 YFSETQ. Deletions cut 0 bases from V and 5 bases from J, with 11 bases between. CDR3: CASSLGSSYTGELFF. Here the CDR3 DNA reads TGCGCCAGCAGCTTGGGATCCTCTTATACCGGGGAGCTGTTTTTT. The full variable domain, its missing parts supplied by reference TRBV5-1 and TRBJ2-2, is KAGVTQTPRYLIKTRGQQVTLSCSPISGHRSVSWYQQTPGQGLQFLFEYFSETQRNKGNFPGRFSGRQFSNSRSEMNVSTLELGDSALYLCASSLGSSYTGELFFGEGSRLTVL.

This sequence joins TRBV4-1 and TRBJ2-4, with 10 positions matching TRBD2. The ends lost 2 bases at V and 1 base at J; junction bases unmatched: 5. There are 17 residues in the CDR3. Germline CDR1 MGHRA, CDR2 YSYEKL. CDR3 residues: CASSQPLAGVAKNIQYF. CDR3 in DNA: TGCGCCAGCAGCCAACCGCTAGCGGGAGTGGCCAAAAACATTCAGTACTTC.

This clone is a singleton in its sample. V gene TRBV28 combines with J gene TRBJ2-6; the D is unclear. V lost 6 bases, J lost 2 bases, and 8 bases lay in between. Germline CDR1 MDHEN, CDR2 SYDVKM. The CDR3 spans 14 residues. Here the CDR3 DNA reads TGTGCCAGCAGCATTATAACTGGGGCCAACGTCCTGACTTTC. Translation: CASSIITGANVLTF.

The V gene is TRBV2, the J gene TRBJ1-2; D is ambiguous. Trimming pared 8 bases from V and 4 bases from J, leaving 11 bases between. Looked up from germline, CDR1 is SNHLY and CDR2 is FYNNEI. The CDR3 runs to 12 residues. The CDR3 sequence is CASDAGSYGYTF. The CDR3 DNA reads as TGTGCCAGCGACGCGGGTAGCTATGGCTACACCTTC.

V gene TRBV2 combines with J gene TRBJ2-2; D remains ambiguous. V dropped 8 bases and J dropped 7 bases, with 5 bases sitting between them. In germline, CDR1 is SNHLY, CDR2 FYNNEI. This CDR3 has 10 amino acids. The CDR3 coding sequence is TGTGCCAGCTCGATCGGGGAGCTGTTTTTT. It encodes CASSIGELFF.

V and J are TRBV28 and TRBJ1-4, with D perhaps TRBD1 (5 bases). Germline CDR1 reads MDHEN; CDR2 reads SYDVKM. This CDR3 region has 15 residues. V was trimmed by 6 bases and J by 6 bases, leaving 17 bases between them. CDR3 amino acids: CASSQPAGWDEKLFF. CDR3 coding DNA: TGTGCCAGCAGCCAGCCGGCAGGGTGGGATGAAAAACTGTTTTTT. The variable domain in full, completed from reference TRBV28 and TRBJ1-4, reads DVKVTQSSRYLVKRTGEKVFLECVQDMDHENMFWYRQDPGLGLRLIYFSYDVKMKEKGDIPEGYSVSREKKERFSLILESASTNQTSMYLCASSQPAGWDEKLFFGSGTQLSVL.

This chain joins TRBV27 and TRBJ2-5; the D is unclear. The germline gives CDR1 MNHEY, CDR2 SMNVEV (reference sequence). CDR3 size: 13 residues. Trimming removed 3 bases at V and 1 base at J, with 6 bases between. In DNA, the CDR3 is TGTGCCAGCAGTTTTCGGCTCCAAGAGACCCAGTACTTC. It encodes CASSFRLQETQYF.

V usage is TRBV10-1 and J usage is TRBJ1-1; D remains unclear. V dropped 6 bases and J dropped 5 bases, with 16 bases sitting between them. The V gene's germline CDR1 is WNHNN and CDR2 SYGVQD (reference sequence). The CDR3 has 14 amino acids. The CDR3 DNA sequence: TGCGCCAGCAGCGAGAGTAGGCCCGGTACTGAAGCTTTCTTT. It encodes CASSESRPGTEAFF.

CDR3 DNA sequence: TGTGCCAGCAGCTCCCTGACAGGGGATAATTCACCCCTCCACTTT. This sequence encodes CASSSLTGDNSPLHF. The chain employs TRBV6-5 and TRBJ1-6; TRBD1 matches at 8 bases. The germline V gene has CDR1 MNHEY and CDR2 SVGAGI. The CDR3 contains 15 residues. V was pared by 6 bases and J by 5 bases, with 6 bases of the junction left unmatched.

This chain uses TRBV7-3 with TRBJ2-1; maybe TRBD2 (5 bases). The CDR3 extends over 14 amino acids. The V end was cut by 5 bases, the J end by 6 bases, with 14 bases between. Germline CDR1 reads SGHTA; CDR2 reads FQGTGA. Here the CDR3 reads CASSRRSGANEQFF. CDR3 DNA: TGTGCCAGCAGCCGGAGGAGCGGAGCCAATGAGCAGTTCTTC. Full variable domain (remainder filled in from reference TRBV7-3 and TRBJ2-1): GAGVSQTPSNKVTEKGKYVELRCDPISGHTALYWYRQSLGQGPEFLIYFQGTGAADDSGLPNDRFFAVRPEGSVSTLKIQRTERGDSAVYLCASSRRSGANEQFFGPGTRLTVL.

This chain's CDR3 is CASSRDSVVVNTEAFF. In DNA, the CDR3 is TGTGCCAGCAGCCGGGACAGTGTCGTGGTGAACACTGAAGCTTTCTTT. The genes are TRBV7-6 and TRBJ1-1; 7 bases are a match to TRBD1. Germline V gene data show CDR1 as SGHVS and CDR2 as FNYEAQ. The CDR3 spans 16 residues. V lost 5 bases and J lost 0; bases outside the gene matches: 9.

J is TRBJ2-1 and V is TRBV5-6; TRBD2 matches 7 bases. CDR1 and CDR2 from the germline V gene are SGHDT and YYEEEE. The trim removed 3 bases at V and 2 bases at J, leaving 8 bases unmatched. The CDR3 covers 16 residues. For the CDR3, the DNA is TGTGCCAGCAGCTATAGCGGCGGGAGTCCCTACAATGAGCAGTTCTTC. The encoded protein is CASSYSGGSPYNEQFF.

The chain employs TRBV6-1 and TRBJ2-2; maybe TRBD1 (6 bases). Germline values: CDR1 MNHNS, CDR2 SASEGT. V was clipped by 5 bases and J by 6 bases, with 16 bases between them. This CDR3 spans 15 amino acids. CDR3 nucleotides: TGTGCCAGCAGTTCCCACAGGGTCGTAGCCGGGGAGCTGTTTTTT. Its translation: CASSSHRVVAGELFF.

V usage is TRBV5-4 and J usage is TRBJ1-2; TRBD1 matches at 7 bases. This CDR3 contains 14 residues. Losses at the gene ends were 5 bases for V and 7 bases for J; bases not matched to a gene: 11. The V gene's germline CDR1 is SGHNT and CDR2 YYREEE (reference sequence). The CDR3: CASREGTGDGGYTF. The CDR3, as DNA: TGTGCCAGCAGGGAAGGAACAGGGGATGGTGGCTACACCTTC.

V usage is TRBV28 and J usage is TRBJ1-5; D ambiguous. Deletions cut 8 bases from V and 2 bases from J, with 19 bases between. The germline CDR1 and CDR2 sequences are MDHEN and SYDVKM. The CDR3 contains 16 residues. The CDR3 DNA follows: TGTGCCAGCCACCTTGAGGACGGGTCCGGCAATCAGCCCCAGCATTTT. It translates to CASHLEDGSGNQPQHF.

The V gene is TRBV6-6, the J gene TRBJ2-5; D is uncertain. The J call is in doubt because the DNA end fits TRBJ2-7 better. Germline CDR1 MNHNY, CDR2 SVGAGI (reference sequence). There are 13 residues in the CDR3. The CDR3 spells CASSYGRAYEQYF. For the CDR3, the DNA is TGTGCCAGCAGCTACGGTAGAGCCTACGAGCAGTACTTC.

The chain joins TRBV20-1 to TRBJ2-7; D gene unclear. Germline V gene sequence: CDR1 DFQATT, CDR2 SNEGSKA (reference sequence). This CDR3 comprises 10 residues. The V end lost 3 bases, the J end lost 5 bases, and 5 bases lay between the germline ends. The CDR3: CSASKDEQYF. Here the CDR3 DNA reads TGCAGTGCTAGCAAGGACGAGCAGTACTTC.

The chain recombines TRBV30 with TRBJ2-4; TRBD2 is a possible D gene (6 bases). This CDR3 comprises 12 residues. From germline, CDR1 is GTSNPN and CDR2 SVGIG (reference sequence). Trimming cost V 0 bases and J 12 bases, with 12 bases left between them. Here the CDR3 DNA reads TGTGCCTGGAGTGTACTAAGCGGGCCTCAGTACTTC. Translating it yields CAWSVLSGPQYF.

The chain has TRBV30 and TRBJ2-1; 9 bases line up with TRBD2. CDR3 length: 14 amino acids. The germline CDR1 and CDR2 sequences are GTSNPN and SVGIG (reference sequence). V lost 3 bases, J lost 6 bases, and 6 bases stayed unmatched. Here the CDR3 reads CAWRGTSPANEQFF. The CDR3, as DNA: TGTGCCTGGAGGGGGACTAGCCCTGCCAATGAGCAGTTCTTC.

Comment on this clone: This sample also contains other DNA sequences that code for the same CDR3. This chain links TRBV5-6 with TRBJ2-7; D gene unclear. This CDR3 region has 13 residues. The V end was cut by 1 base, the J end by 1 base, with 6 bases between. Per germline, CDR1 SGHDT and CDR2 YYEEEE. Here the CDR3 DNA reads TGTGCCAGCAGCTTGTGGGTATCCTACGAGCAGTACTTC. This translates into CASSLWVSYEQYF.

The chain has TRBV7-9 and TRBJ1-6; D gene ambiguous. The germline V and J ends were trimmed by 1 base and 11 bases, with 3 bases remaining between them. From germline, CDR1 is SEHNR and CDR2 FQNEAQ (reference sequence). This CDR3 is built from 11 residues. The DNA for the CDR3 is TGTGCCAGCAGCTTAGAGCCACCCCTCCACTTT. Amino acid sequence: CASSLEPPLHF.

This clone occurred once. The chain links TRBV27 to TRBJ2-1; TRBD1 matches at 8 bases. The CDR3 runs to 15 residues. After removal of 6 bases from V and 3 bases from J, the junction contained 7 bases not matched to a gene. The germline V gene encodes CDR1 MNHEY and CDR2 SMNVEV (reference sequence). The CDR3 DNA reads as TGTGCCAGCAGACAGACCGGGACAGGCTACAATGAGCAGTTCTTC. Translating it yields CASRQTGTGYNEQFF.

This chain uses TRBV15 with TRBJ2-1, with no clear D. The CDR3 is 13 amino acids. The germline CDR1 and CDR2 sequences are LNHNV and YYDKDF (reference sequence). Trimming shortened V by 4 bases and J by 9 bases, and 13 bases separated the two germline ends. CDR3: CATSTEPWVEQFF. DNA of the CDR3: TGTGCCACCAGCACAGAGCCCTGGGTTGAGCAGTTCTTC.

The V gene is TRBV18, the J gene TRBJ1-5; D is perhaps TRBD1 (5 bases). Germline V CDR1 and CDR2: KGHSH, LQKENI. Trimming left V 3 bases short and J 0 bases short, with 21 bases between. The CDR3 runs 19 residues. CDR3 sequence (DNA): TGTGCCAGCTCACCGCTCCCGACAGAATTGTACTATAGCAATCAGCCCCAGCATTTT. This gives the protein CASSPLPTELYYSNQPQHF.

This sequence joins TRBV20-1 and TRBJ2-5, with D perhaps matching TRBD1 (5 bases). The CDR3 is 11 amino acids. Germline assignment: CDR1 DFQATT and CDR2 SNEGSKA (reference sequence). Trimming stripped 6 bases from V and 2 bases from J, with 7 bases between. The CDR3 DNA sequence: TGCAGTGCGACAGCTCAAGAGACCCAGTACTTC. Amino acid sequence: CSATAQETQYF.

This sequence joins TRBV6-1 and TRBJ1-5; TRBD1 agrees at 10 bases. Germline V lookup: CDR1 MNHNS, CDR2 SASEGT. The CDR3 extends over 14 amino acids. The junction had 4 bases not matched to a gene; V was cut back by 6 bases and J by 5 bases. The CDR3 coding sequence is TGTGCCAGCAGCACAGGGACAGGGGATCAGCCCCAGCATTTT. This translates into CASSTGTGDQPQHF.

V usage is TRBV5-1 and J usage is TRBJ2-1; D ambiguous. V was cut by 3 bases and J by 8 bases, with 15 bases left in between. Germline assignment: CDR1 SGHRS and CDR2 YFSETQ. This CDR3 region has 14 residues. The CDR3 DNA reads TGCGCCAGCAGCTCACACCTAGGTGTCGATGAGCAGTTCTTC. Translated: CASSSHLGVDEQFF.

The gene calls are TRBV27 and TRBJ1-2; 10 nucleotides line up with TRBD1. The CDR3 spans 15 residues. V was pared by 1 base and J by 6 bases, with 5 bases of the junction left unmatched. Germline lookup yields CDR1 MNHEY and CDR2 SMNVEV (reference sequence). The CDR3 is CASSLFDRGQNGYTF. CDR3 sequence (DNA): TGTGCCAGCAGTTTATTCGACAGGGGGCAGAATGGCTACACCTTC.

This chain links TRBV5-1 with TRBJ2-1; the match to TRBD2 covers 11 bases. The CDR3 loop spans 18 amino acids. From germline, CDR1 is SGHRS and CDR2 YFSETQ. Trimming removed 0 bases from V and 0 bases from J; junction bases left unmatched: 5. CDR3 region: CASSLGLAGGFSYNEQFF. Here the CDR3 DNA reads TGCGCCAGCAGCTTGGGGCTAGCGGGAGGTTTCTCCTACAATGAGCAGTTCTTC. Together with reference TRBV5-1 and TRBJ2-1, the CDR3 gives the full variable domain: KAGVTQTPRYLIKTRGQQVTLSCSPISGHRSVSWYQQTPGQGLQFLFEYFSETQRNKGNFPGRFSGRQFSNSRSEMNVSTLELGDSALYLCASSLGLAGGFSYNEQFFGPGTRLTVL.